This is a list of T cell receptor beta chains from one sample in a study of OX40 agonist ivuxolimab in advanced cancers. The table came from immunoSEQ multiplex PCR; TCRdb's copy has only in-frame clones and leaves some out. The sample includes just under 45,000 clones, 75% to 85% of them seen just once. This specimen was CD4+ or CD8+ T cells sorted from blood, taken in a trial of the OX40 agonist ivuxolimab. All receptors come from an adult with an advanced solid tumor such as melanoma, head and neck, liver or kidney cancer. CDR3s include the opening cysteine and the closing phenylalanine or tryptophan. The order of the fields is V gene, clone size, D gene, J gene, CDR3 protein, CDR3 DNA. A D gene is named only where the DNA matches it firmly. Part of the rows lack a size; the others show once, few, many or a class for expanded clones.

TRBV5-4	once	NA	TRBJ2-1	CASSLGSGSYNEQFF	TGTGCCAGCAGCTTGGGGAGCGGCTCCTACAATGAGCAGTTCTTC
TRBV7-9	NA	TRBD1	TRBJ2-7	CASSPRTGGIYEQYF	TGTGCCAGCAGCCCCCGGACAGGGGGCATCTACGAGCAGTACTTC
TRBV25-1	NA	TRBD2	TRBJ2-5	CASSSLGIAGETQYF	TGTGCCAGCAGTTCCCTTGGTATAGCGGGAGAGACCCAGTACTTC
TRBV6-1	NA	NA	TRBJ1-5	CASRIRDGDQPQHF	TGTGCCAGCCGGATACGGGACGGTGATCAGCCCCAGCATTTT
TRBV5-4	NA	NA	TRBJ2-2	CASSIYRGGTGELFF	TGTGCCAGCAGCATTTACAGGGGAGGAACCGGGGAGCTGTTTTTT
TRBV5-1	NA	TRBD2	TRBJ2-3	CASSLGGLAGGPRTDTQYF	TGCGCCAGCAGCTTGGGGGGTCTGGCGGGAGGGCCCCGCACAGATACGCAGTATTTT
TRBV5-4	NA	NA	TRBJ2-5	CASSTSGRLVGETQYF	TGTGCCAGCAGCACTTCGGGACGGCTGGTGGGTGAGACCCAGTACTTC
TRBV7-3	few	NA	TRBJ2-3	CASSPLGQSTDTQYF	TGTGCCAGCAGCCCCCTCGGGCAGAGCACAGATACGCAGTATTTT
TRBV6-5	NA	TRBD2	TRBJ2-1	CASRGLAGPNEQFF	TGTGCCAGCAGAGGACTAGCGGGACCCAATGAGCAGTTCTTC
TRBV4-1	NA	NA	TRBJ1-5	CASSQEGGLQNQPQHF	TGCGCCAGCAGCCAAGAAGGCGGTCTACAGAATCAGCCCCAGCATTTT
TRBV5-1	few	NA	TRBJ2-7	CASSLSLTKGGYEQYF	TGCGCCAGCAGCCTTTCACTTACAAAGGGCGGCTACGAGCAGTACTTC
TRBV1	NA	NA	TRBJ2-1	CTSSHGVPDNEQFF	TGCACCAGCAGCCATGGGGTCCCGGACAATGAGCAGTTCTTC
TRBV29-1	NA	NA	TRBJ2-3	CSDKTPGADTQYF	TGCAGCGATAAAACCCCGGGTGCAGATACGCAGTATTTT
TRBV30	NA	NA	TRBJ1-1	CAWDPQVMNTEAFF	TGTGCCTGGGACCCCCAGGTAATGAACACTGAAGCTTTCTTT
TRBV19	NA	NA	TRBJ1-4	CASSGRLTTNEKLFF	TGTGCCAGTAGTGGCAGGTTAACAACTAATGAAAAACTGTTTTTT
TRBV6-1	NA	NA	TRBJ1-2	CASRSTGTHKGYTF	TGTGCCAGCAGGAGCACCGGGACACATAAAGGCTACACCTTC
TRBV6-5	NA	TRBD1	TRBJ1-2	CATYRGRWANYGYTF	TGTGCCACCTACAGGGGGCGTTGGGCTAACTATGGCTACACCTTC
TRBV30	NA	TRBD1	TRBJ1-5	CAWSGGQGTAQPQHF	TGTGCCTGGAGTGGCGGACAGGGAACGGCTCAGCCCCAGCATTTT
TRBV5-6	few	NA	TRBJ1-6	CASRSLGSNSPLHF	TGTGCCAGCAGAAGTTTGGGTTCTAATTCACCCCTCCACTTT
TRBV28	NA	NA	TRBJ1-6	CASSPAQGPYNSPLHF	TGTGCCAGCAGCCCAGCGCAGGGCCCTTATAATTCACCCCTCCACTTT
TRBV18	NA	TRBD1	TRBJ2-5	CASSPFSGQLEMETQYF	TGTGCCAGCTCACCATTCTCGGGACAGCTAGAGATGGAGACCCAGTACTTC
TRBV9	NA	NA	TRBJ1-1	CASSVAPGQNTEAFF	TGTGCCAGCAGCGTAGCTCCGGGACAGAACACTGAAGCTTTCTTT
TRBV9	NA	TRBD1	TRBJ2-7	CASSLGQGASYEQYF	TGTGCCAGCAGCTTGGGACAGGGGGCCTCCTACGAGCAGTACTTC
TRBV28	NA	NA	TRBJ2-5	CASSLNRETQYF	TGTGCCAGCAGTTTAAATAGGGAGACCCAGTACTTC
TRBV5-6	NA	TRBD1	TRBJ2-3	CASSTTGVTDTQYF	TGTGCCAGCAGCACCACAGGGGTCACAGATACGCAGTATTTT
TRBV19	NA	NA	TRBJ2-6	CASKVPGANVLTF	TGTGCCAGTAAGGTACCTGGGGCCAACGTCCTGACTTTC
TRBV9	NA	NA	TRBJ2-2	CASSVAGTPNTGELFF	TGTGCCAGCAGCGTAGCTGGGACCCCGAACACCGGGGAGCTGTTTTTT
TRBV5-1	NA	NA	TRBJ2-7	CASSLDPGGASLFYEQYF	TGCGCCAGCAGCTTGGATCCCGGTGGCGCTTCACTTTTCTACGAGCAGTACTTC
TRBV2	NA	NA	TRBJ2-5	CASSKDGYGETQYF	TGTGCCAGCAGTAAAGACGGATACGGGGAGACCCAGTACTTC
TRBV4-1	NA	TRBD2	TRBJ2-6	CASSPTSGLAGGGGSGANVLTF	TGCGCCAGCAGCCCTACTAGCGGACTAGCGGGAGGGGGTGGTAGTGGGGCCAACGTCCTGACTTTC
TRBV7-8	NA	NA	TRBJ1-2	CASSLDLGNYGYTF	TGTGCCAGCAGCTTAGATTTGGGGAACTATGGCTACACCTTC
TRBV7-9	NA	NA	TRBJ1-5	CASSLGQASNQPQHF	TGTGCCAGCAGCCTTGGACAAGCAAGCAATCAGCCCCAGCATTTT
TRBV4-2	once	TRBD2	TRBJ2-1	CASSLTSGNYEQFF	TGTGCCAGCAGCTTGACTAGCGGGAATTATGAGCAGTTCTTC
TRBV14	NA	NA	TRBJ2-5	CASSHGGPGSHGTQYF	TGTGCCAGCAGCCACGGCGGTCCAGGGAGTCATGGGACCCAGTACTTC
TRBV6-5	NA	NA	TRBJ2-1	CASSSRGVGEQFF	TGTGCCAGCAGTTCCCGTGGGGTCGGTGAGCAGTTCTTC
TRBV18	NA	TRBD2	TRBJ2-7	CASSPGTMYEQYF	TGTGCCAGCTCTCCCGGGACTATGTACGAGCAGTACTTC
TRBV11-2	NA	NA	TRBJ1-6	CASSLEGGSYNSPLHF	TGTGCCAGCAGCTTAGAGGGAGGCTCCTATAATTCACCCCTCCACTTT
TRBV7-9	NA	NA	TRBJ1-2	CASSLSPGRESYGYTF	TGTGCCAGCAGCTTATCACCGGGACGAGAGTCATATGGCTACACCTTC
TRBV2	NA	NA	TRBJ1-5	CASSGQGNQPQHF	TGTGCCAGCAGTGGGCAGGGCAATCAGCCCCAGCATTTT
TRBV5-5	NA	NA	TRBJ2-2	CASSLARSGELFF	TGTGCCAGCAGCTTGGCCCGGTCCGGGGAGCTGTTTTTT
TRBV27	NA	TRBD1	TRBJ1-1	CASSSTGGFMNTEAFF	TGTGCCAGCAGTTCAACAGGGGGCTTCATGAACACTGAAGCTTTCTTT
TRBV19	once	NA	TRBJ1-5	CASSIWHQPQHF	TGTGCCAGTAGTATATGGCATCAGCCCCAGCATTTT
TRBV5-4	NA	TRBD1	TRBJ1-2	CASSPDREDGYTF	TGTGCCAGCAGCCCAGACAGGGAGGATGGCTACACCTTC
TRBV7-9	NA	NA	TRBJ2-1	CASSPPGLAYNEQFF	TGTGCCAGCAGCCCCCCCGGCCTAGCCTACAATGAGCAGTTCTTC
TRBV6-5	once	NA	TRBJ1-5	CASSPAGSLQPQHF	TGTGCCAGCAGTCCCGCAGGCAGTTTACAGCCCCAGCATTTT
TRBV7-2	NA	NA	TRBJ2-1	CASSLEGTKYNEQFF	TGTGCCAGCAGCTTAGAAGGGACCAAATACAATGAGCAGTTCTTC
TRBV4-1	few	NA	TRBJ1-2	CASSQADRIASNYGYTF	TGCGCCAGCAGCCAGGCAGACAGGATCGCATCTAACTATGGCTACACCTTC
TRBV5-1	NA	NA	TRBJ2-5	CASSQVGAGQETQYF	TGCGCCAGCAGCCAGGTCGGTGCTGGCCAAGAGACCCAGTACTTC
TRBV6-6	NA	TRBD2	TRBJ2-7	CASSSPRRAGGDEQYF	TGTGCCAGCAGTTCCCCCCGAAGGGCGGGAGGTGACGAGCAGTACTTC
TRBV7-3	NA	NA	TRBJ1-1	CASSFGQGTEAFF	TGTGCCAGCAGCTTCGGACAAGGCACTGAAGCTTTCTTT
TRBV29-1	few	NA	TRBJ2-1	CSVGYRYNEQFF	TGCAGCGTTGGTTACCGATACAATGAGCAGTTCTTC
TRBV4-3	NA	TRBD1	TRBJ2-6	CASSQDWPAGGAGANVLTF	TGCGCCAGCAGCCAAGATTGGCCTGCAGGGGGCGCCGGGGCCAACGTCCTGACTTTC
TRBV5-1	NA	NA	TRBJ2-7	CASSAGTPELGEQYF	TGCGCCAGCAGCGCGGGGACACCCGAACTAGGCGAGCAGTACTTC
TRBV21-1	NA	NA	TRBJ2-5	CASSAGLAGGVEETQYF	TGTGCCAGCAGCGCTGGACTAGCGGGAGGGGTAGAAGAGACCCAGTACTTC
TRBV5-1	NA	NA	TRBJ2-7	CASSLAPYGDEQYF	TGCGCCAGCAGCTTGGCGCCCTATGGGGACGAGCAGTACTTC
TRBV20-1	few	NA	TRBJ1-2	CSATDNYGYTF	TGCAGTGCAACAGATAACTATGGCTACACCTTC
TRBV30	NA	NA	TRBJ1-2	CAWKGPGGYTF	TGTGCCTGGAAAGGTCCGGGGGGCTACACCTTC
TRBV7-8	NA	TRBD1	TRBJ1-4	CASSMSDRAGEKLFF	TGTGCCAGCAGCATGTCGGACAGGGCTGGGGAAAAACTGTTTTTT
TRBV4-1	NA	TRBD2	TRBJ2-7	CASSQGFVIGGISYEQYF	TGCGCCAGCAGCCAAGGTTTTGTTATCGGGGGGATCTCCTACGAGCAGTACTTC